This T cell receptor (beta chain) was sequenced during a study of vaccination and CD4 T cells after COVID-19. At the level of the study: Participants were administered two doses of either the BNT162b2 or the mRNA-1273 vaccine.

Regarding this clonotype: Its cognate antigen is unknown.

The Oncomine TCR Beta short-read assay generated sequence data from the DNA of cultured CD4+ T cells. Using the QIAamp micro DNA kit, genomic DNA was extracted from the CD4+ T cells that had been cultured. MiXCR was run by TCRdb on the PCR reads, yielding one entry per CDR3 protein. The sample has some 8,400 distinct CDR3 sequences; roughly a third are singletons. Treatment defined: roughly 10-day PBMC culture with coronavirus spike peptide pools or control peptides (ViraFEST assay). This CDR3 region has 12 residues. Trimming took 6 bases from V and 4 from J, leaving 9 bases between them. The germline V gene encodes CDR1 MNHNS and CDR2 SASEGT.

J is TRBJ1-2 and V is TRBV6-1, with D possibly being TRBD1 (5 bases). The sample was cultured CD4+ T cells from blood. The TCR was taken from a human donor with COVID-19. CDR3 sequence reads: CASSRDSYGYTF. The CDR3 DNA sequence: TGTGCCAGCAGCCGTGACAGCTATGGCTACACCTTC.